These T cell receptor beta chains were read from a single sample in a study of coeliac disease. TCRdb's copy holds only in-frame clones and misses some; the assay was immunoSEQ multiplex PCR. Of roughly 4,200 clones listed, nearly 70% are singletons. The sample consisted of intraepithelial lymphocytes from the gut. The receptors were gathered from a young woman with active celiac disease. Each CDR3 is given with its conserved first and last residue. The order of the fields is CDR3 length, J gene, D gene, clone size, V gene, CDR3 DNA, CDR3 protein. The D gene is left open where the match is weak. Size is omitted from some rows. Given values are once, few, many or a class for expanded clones.

>16|TRBJ2-4|-|few|TRBV18
TGTGCCAGCTCACCTCCGAATGAGGGATCCAAAAACATTCAGTACTTC
CASSPPNEGSKNIQYF
>16|TRBJ2-5|-|-|TRBV21-1
TGTGCCAGCAGCACCCCGTTCTGCGGGAGGCAAGAGACCCAGTACTTC
CASSTPFCGRQETQYF
>14|TRBJ2-7|-|-|TRBV5-1
TGCGCCAGCAGGGGGGGTGACAGATTATACGAGCAGTACTTC
CASRGGDRLYEQYF
>17|TRBJ2-5|TRBD2|-|TRBV11-2
TGTGCCAGCAGCCCTCCCGGGACTAGCGGGAGGTTCGAGACCCAGTACTTC
CASSPPGTSGRFETQYF
>15|TRBJ2-1|TRBD2|-|TRBV11-3
TGTGCCAGCAGCCCTTTAGCGGGTACCTACAATGAGCAGTTCTTC
CASSPLAGTYNEQFF
>15|TRBJ2-7|-|-|TRBV4-2
TGTGCCAGCAGCCAAGAAAACGGTCAGGAGGACGAGCAGTACTTC
CASSQENGQEDEQYF
>12|TRBJ2-5|-|-|TRBV6-1
TGTGCCAGCAGAACTAGTCCCGGGACCCAGTACTTC
CASRTSPGTQYF
>14|TRBJ1-5|-|-|TRBV19
TGTGCCAGTAGTCCCCGGTCGGAGAATCAGCCCCAGCATTTT
CASSPRSENQPQHF
>16|TRBJ1-3|-|-|TRBV13
TGTGCCAGCAGCCCCGAATTTACGGGTCCTGGAAACACCATATATTTT
CASSPEFTGPGNTIYF
>15|TRBJ1-5|TRBD1|-|TRBV30
TGTGCCTGGAGTGACCCGGGACAGCACAATCAGCCCCAGCATTTT
CAWSDPGQHNQPQHF
>14|TRBJ2-3|-|-|TRBV6-4
TGTGCCAGCAGTGAGGGCCAGGGCGCAGATACGCAGTATTTT
CASSEGQGADTQYF
>13|TRBJ2-1|-|-|TRBV6-4
TGTGCCAGCAGTCCCCACGAAGCCGGTGAGCAGTTCTTC
CASSPHEAGEQFF
>14|TRBJ2-3|TRBD1|-|TRBV6-5
TGTGCCAGCAGTTACGGACAGGTCACGGATACGCAGTATTTT
CASSYGQVTDTQYF
>11|TRBJ1-1|-|-|TRBV11-2
TGTGCCAGCAGCTTGGGCGCTGAAGCTTTCTTT
CASSLGAEAFF
>15|TRBJ1-3|-|medium-sized|TRBV5-1
TGCGCCAGCAGCTTGGACAGGGCGGATGGAAACACCATATATTTT
CASSLDRADGNTIYF
>14|TRBJ2-7|-|-|TRBV27
TGTGCCAGCAGTTCTGGTAACCGCTACTACGAGCAGTACTTC
CASSSGNRYYEQYF
>14|TRBJ2-3|TRBD2|-|TRBV7-2
TGTGCCAGCAGCCGGACTAGCGGGGCGGATACGCAGTATTTT
CASSRTSGADTQYF
>15|TRBJ2-7|TRBD2|-|TRBV11-1
TGTGCCAGCAGCTCCCGGGACTACCAGTCCTACGAGCAGTACTTC
CASSSRDYQSYEQYF
>13|TRBJ2-7|TRBD1|-|TRBV19
TGTGCCAGTAGTAAAGGACAGGGTTACGAGCAGTACTTC
CASSKGQGYEQYF
>14|TRBJ2-2|TRBD1|-|TRBV29-1
TGCAGCGTTGAGGAGACAGGGAGTTCCGGGGAGCTGTTTTTT
CSVEETGSSGELFF
>17|TRBJ2-3|TRBD2|-|TRBV9
TGTGCCAGCAGCGTGATTAGCGGGAGACCTGCCACAGATACGCAGTATTTT
CASSVISGRPATDTQYF
>13|TRBJ1-5|-|medium-sized|TRBV4-3
TGCGCCAGCAGCCAAGACAGGGGTCAGCCCCAGCATTTT
CASSQDRGQPQHF